The 28 T cell receptor beta chains below come from one sample, sequenced in a study of T cells in Graves' hyperthyroidism and ophthalmopathy. Amplification of TCR beta CDR3 regions used RNA as the template. TCR CDR3 regions were first amplified by RT-PCR with HTBI primers. One entry per CDR3 protein, called by TCRdb with MiXCR from the multiplex PCR reads. Here the sample spans approximately 590,000 distinct CDR3 sequences, about a sixth being singletons. Sequencing used blood. Receptors were obtained from a woman aged 25 to 39 with Graves' hyperthyroidism.

This clonotype was observed many times. The chain couples TRBV7-3 to TRBJ2-1, with D unresolved. The ends were cut back, 5 bases at V and 13 bases at J, with 18 bases in the middle. Germline CDR1 is SGHTA and CDR2 is FQGTGA. The CDR3 runs 13 residues. In DNA, the CDR3 is TGTGCCAGCAGCCAAAGCACCGCCACTGAACAGTTCTTC. Protein sequence: CASSQSTATEQFF.

The gene calls are TRBV11-2 and TRBJ1-6; D might be TRBD1 (6 bases). The CDR3 contains 17 residues. Germline-derived CDR1 and CDR2 are SGHAT and FQNNGV. V lost 4 bases and J lost 8, with 21 bases in between. CDR3 sequence reads: CASSSWAGGVLYSPLHF. The CDR3 bases are TGTGCCAGCAGCTCTTGGGCGGGGGGCGTTTTGTATTCACCCCTCCACTTT. The full variable domain, rest sourced from reference TRBV11-2 and TRBJ1-6, is EAGVAQSPRYKIIEKRQSVAFWCNPISGHATLYWYQQILGQGPKLLIQFQNNGVVDDSQLPKDRFSAERLKGVDSTLKIQPAKLEDSAVYLCASSSWAGGVLYSPLHFGNGTRLTVT.

The V call is TRBV15, the J call TRBJ2-5, with D unresolved. Trimming removed 0 bases from V and 4 bases from J, with 9 bases in between. CDR1 and CDR2 (germline): LNHNV, YYDKDF (reference sequence). The CDR3 contains 14 residues. CDR3 in amino acids: CATSRDQWGETQYF. Here the CDR3 DNA reads TGTGCCACCAGCAGAGATCAGTGGGGAGAGACCCAGTACTTC.

The chain uses TRBV7-3 and TRBJ2-1; D possibly corresponds to TRBD1 (5 bases). The CDR3 length is 16 residues. Trimming removed 0 bases from V and 7 bases from J, with 16 bases in between. The germline V gene encodes CDR1 SGHTA and CDR2 FQGTGA. CDR3 sequence (DNA): TGTGCCAGCAGCTTAACCCCCCAGGGTGGTGTGAATGAGCAGTTCTTC. This codes for CASSLTPQGGVNEQFF.

V is TRBV10-3 and J is TRBJ2-3, with D maybe TRBD2 (5 bases). There are 15 residues in the CDR3. Trimming removed 4 bases at V and 0 bases at J, with 11 bases between. Germline assignment: CDR1 ENHRY and CDR2 SYGVKD. CDR3 nucleotide sequence: TGTGCCATCAGTGGTTTTAGCGCTAGCACAGATACGCAGTATTTT. This codes for CAISGFSASTDTQYF.

Comments on this clonotype: A read error is possible here, since a much larger clone lies one base away. CDR3 in amino acids: CASSPLRPVGEQFF. The CDR3 DNA sequence: TGTGCCAGCAGTCCCCTACGACCAGTCGGTGAGCAGTTCTTC. The J gene is TRBJ2-1, the V gene TRBV28; D unclear. Germline V CDR1 and CDR2: MDHEN, SYDVKM. CDR3 length: 14 residues. The ends were cut back, 5 bases at V and 9 bases at J, with 17 bases in the middle.

In its sample, this clonotype was seen many times. This chain connects TRBV12-3 or TRBV12-4 to TRBJ1-1; the D is unclear. This CDR3 is built from 15 residues. V dropped 3 bases and J dropped 1 base, with 12 bases sitting between them. CDR3 sequence: CASSFGLGRNTEAFF. In nucleotides, the CDR3 is TGTGCCAGCAGTTTCGGATTGGGCAGGAACACTGAAGCTTTCTTT.

This clonotype was recorded many times. V usage is TRBV12-3 or TRBV12-4 and J usage is TRBJ2-3, with D possibly being TRBD2 (7 bases). The CDR3 has 18 amino acids. V dropped 7 bases and J dropped 1 base, with 24 bases sitting between them. The CDR3 protein is CASTLPRGGGSGTDTQYF. For the CDR3, the DNA is TGTGCCAGCACCCTCCCTAGGGGGGGAGGCTCTGGCACAGATACGCAGTATTTT.

J is TRBJ2-1 and V is TRBV2, with D uncertain. Germline CDR1 and CDR2: SNHLY and FYNNEI. Deletions cut 8 bases from V and 5 bases from J, with 4 bases between. The CDR3 has 10 residues. DNA of the CDR3: TGTGCCAGCCGGAACAATGAGCAGTTCTTC. It translates to CASRNNEQFF.

This sequence joins TRBV9 and TRBJ2-1, with TRBD2 matching 8 bases. CDR1 and CDR2 from the germline V gene are SGDLS and YYNGEE. This CDR3 comprises 21 residues. With V trimmed by 0 bases and J by 0 bases, 17 bases remained unmatched. The CDR3 DNA reads TGTGCCAGCAGCGTAGCTCAGGGTAGCGGGACTTTTTTAAGCTCCTACAATGAGCAGTTCTTC. Translating gives CASSVAQGSGTFLSSYNEQFF.

This chain connects TRBV30 to TRBJ2-6, with D unclear. Per the germline V gene, CDR1 is GTSNPN and CDR2 is SVGIG (reference sequence). The CDR3 runs to 15 residues. V gave up 5 bases and J gave up 1 base, with 12 bases separating them. The CDR3 coding sequence is TGTGCCTGGGGTATAAGGGTTTCTGGGGCCAACGTCCTGACTTTC. Protein product: CAWGIRVSGANVLTF.

This clonotype was seen at least ten times. J is TRBJ2-3 and V is TRBV7-6; D remains ambiguous. The CDR3 consists of 15 residues. The V end was cut by 1 base, the J end by 7 bases, with 15 bases between. CDR1 is SGHVS, CDR2 FNYEAQ, per germline. The DNA of the CDR3 is TGTGCCAGCAGCTTAGTTTCCCTTAAACCTAATACGCAGTATTTT. Protein: CASSLVSLKPNTQYF.

This clonotype was found many times. The rearrangement joins TRBV24-1 to TRBJ2-7, with 12 positions matching TRBD2. V was pared by 9 bases and J by 5 bases, with 10 bases of the junction left unmatched. The CDR3 loop spans 15 amino acids. Per the germline V gene, CDR1 is KGHDR and CDR2 is SFDVKD. This CDR3 reads CATCPGTSGFHEQYF. CDR3 sequence (DNA): TGTGCCACCTGTCCCGGGACTAGCGGGTTCCACGAGCAGTACTTC.

There are a few counts of this clonotype. V usage is TRBV9 and J usage is TRBJ2-5, with TRBD1 identical over 7 bases. CDR3 length equals 16 residues. The V gene end was trimmed by 0 bases and the J gene end by 0 bases; junction bases not matched to a gene: 5. The germline V gene encodes CDR1 SGDLS and CDR2 YYNGEE. Written as DNA, the CDR3 is TGTGCCAGCAGCGTAGAAGGGACAGCAAACCAAGAGACCCAGTACTTC. Amino acid sequence: CASSVEGTANQETQYF.

V gene TRBV2 combines with J gene TRBJ1-4; D call uncertain. Germline V lookup: CDR1 SNHLY, CDR2 FYNNEI. V dropped 4 bases and J dropped 2 bases, with 17 bases sitting between them. CDR3 length: 17 residues. DNA of the CDR3: TGTGCCAGCAGTGTATCTTCGGGTAGAGATACTAATGAAAAACTGTTTTTT. Protein: CASSVSSGRDTNEKLFF.

This clonotype was picked up many times. The rearrangement uses TRBV18 and TRBJ1-1, with TRBD1 matching 7 bases. The ends lost 3 bases at V and 11 bases at J; junction bases unmatched: 12. Per germline, CDR1 KGHSH and CDR2 LQKENI. The CDR3 has 14 residues. In DNA form, the CDR3 reads TGTGCCAGCTCACCCCCTAGAGACAGGGAGTCTGCTTTCTTT. Residues: CASSPPRDRESAFF.

This rearrangement joins TRBV9 to TRBJ2-7, with a tentative D call TRBD2 (5 bases). CDR1 is SGDLS, CDR2 YYNGEE, per germline. Trimming took off 5 bases at V and 5 bases at J, with 14 bases between the two ends. This CDR3 comprises 13 residues. CDR3 in DNA: TGTGCCAGCAGTCCGGGGAGCGGCGACGAGCAGTACTTC. This sequence encodes CASSPGSGDEQYF. Filled out from reference TRBV9 and TRBJ2-7, the complete variable domain reads DSGVTQTPKHLITATGQRVTLRCSPRSGDLSVYWYQQSLDQGLQFLIQYYNGEERAKGNILERFSAQQFPDLHSELNLSSLELGDSALYFCASSPGSGDEQYFGPGTRLTVT.

This clonotype was counted ten times or more. The chain is built from TRBV20-1 and TRBJ1-1; no definite D call. Germline CDR1 reads DFQATT; CDR2 reads SNEGSKA (reference sequence). Trimming took 6 bases from V and 4 from J, leaving 12 bases between them. There are 12 residues in the CDR3. In DNA, the CDR3 is TGCAGTGCCTCCGACTCGAGCACTGAAGCTTTCTTT. Translation: CSASDSSTEAFF.

This clonotype was counted ten times or more. The V and J genes are TRBV7-9 and TRBJ2-3; TRBD2 matches at 8 bases. Trimming at V came to 0 bases and at J to 5 bases, leaving 7 bases not matched to a gene. CDR1 and CDR2 from the germline V gene are SEHNR and FQNEAQ (reference sequence). The CDR3 runs 16 residues. The CDR3: CASSLAELAAVDTQYF. The CDR3 bases are TGTGCCAGCAGCTTAGCGGAACTAGCGGCGGTAGATACGCAGTATTTT. Full variable domain (outside the CDR3, taken from reference TRBV7-9 and TRBJ2-3): DTGVSQNPRHKITKRGQNVTFRCDPISEHNRLYWYRQTLGQGPEFLTYFQNEAQLEKSRLLSDRFSAERPKGSFSTLEIQRTEQGDSAMYLCASSLAELAAVDTQYFGPGTRLTVL.

This clonotype occurred a few times. The rearrangement uses TRBV12-3 or TRBV12-4 and TRBJ2-2; 7 bases agree with TRBD1. CDR3 length equals 15 residues. With 5 bases clipped from V and 3 bases from J, the junction kept 6 bases outside the gene matches. DNA of the CDR3: TGTGCCAGCAGTCAAGGACAGGCCTACACCGGGGAGCTGTTTTTT. Translation gives CASSQGQAYTGELFF.

This clonotype was observed at least ten times. The chain recombines TRBV27 with TRBJ2-1; TRBD2 aligns across 8 bases. With 2 bases clipped from V and 3 bases from J, the junction kept 9 bases outside the gene matches. Germline CDR1 MNHEY, CDR2 SMNVEV (reference sequence). The CDR3 consists of 17 residues. The CDR3 reads CASSLLSLLADYNEQFF. The CDR3 DNA follows: TGTGCCAGCAGTTTACTTTCTCTACTAGCGGACTACAATGAGCAGTTCTTC.

This rearrangement joins TRBV12-3 or TRBV12-4 to TRBJ2-7; maybe TRBD2 (6 bases). Trimming took off 2 bases at V and 5 bases at J, with 13 bases between the two ends. This CDR3 has 14 amino acids. CDR3 DNA sequence: TGTGCCAGCAGTTTATTGGCTAGCGAAAACGAGCAGTACTTC. This codes for CASSLLASENEQYF.

The sample holds a few counts of this clonotype. This chain links TRBV15 with TRBJ2-5; no clear D gene. This CDR3 region has 15 residues. Germline CDR1 reads LNHNV; CDR2 reads YYDKDF (reference sequence). Deletions cut 1 base from V and 5 bases from J, with 14 bases between. CDR3 amino acids: CATSRVGGRVETQYF. The CDR3 DNA reads as TGTGCCACCAGCAGAGTAGGCGGAAGAGTGGAGACCCAGTACTTC.

This clonotype appeared many times. The chain has TRBV6-2 or TRBV6-3 and TRBJ1-6, with TRBD1 matching 10 bases. Losses at the gene ends were 6 bases for V and 7 bases for J; bases not matched to a gene: 6. Germline values: CDR1 MNHEY, CDR2 SVGEGT. The CDR3 sequence is 15 residues long. The CDR3 DNA sequence: TGTGCCAGCAGGACCGGGACAGGGGAAAATTCACCCCTCCACTTT. Translated, it gives CASRTGTGENSPLHF.

At least ten counts were recorded for this clonotype. V gene TRBV7-2 combines with J gene TRBJ2-7; 9 nucleotides line up with TRBD1. The CDR3 sequence is 15 residues long. CDR1 and CDR2 (germline): SGHTA, FQGNSA. V gave up 5 bases and J gave up 0 bases; unmatched junction bases: 5. CDR3 bases: TGTGCCAGCAGCCCGGGGACAGGGATCTCCTACGAGCAGTACTTC. Residues: CASSPGTGISYEQYF.

This clonotype was recorded a few times. This chain connects TRBV4-3 to TRBJ2-7; 8 bases fit TRBD2. V lost 1 base and J lost 2; bases outside the gene matches: 7. CDR3 length equals 16 residues. Germline V lookup: CDR1 LGHNA, CDR2 YSLEER. CDR3 residues: CASSQGLAGLTYEQYF. The CDR3 coding sequence is TGCGCCAGCAGCCAAGGTCTAGCGGGCCTAACCTACGAGCAGTACTTC.

The chain recombines TRBV20-1 with TRBJ1-6; the match to TRBD1 covers 7 bases. There are 14 residues in the CDR3. Trimming took 3 bases from V and 10 from J; bases not matched to a gene: 9. CDR1 DFQATT and CDR2 SNEGSKA come from the germline V gene (reference sequence). This CDR3 reads CSARKQGFESPLHF. The CDR3 DNA sequence: TGCAGTGCTAGGAAACAGGGGTTTGAGTCACCCCTCCACTTT.

The chain links TRBV5-1 to TRBJ2-7; D remains unclear. Per the germline V gene, CDR1 is SGHRS and CDR2 is YFSETQ. The CDR3 spans 14 residues. Trimming removed 2 bases at V and 5 bases at J, with 14 bases between. CDR3 nucleotides: TGCGCCAGCAGCTTCGGGCTCTTAGTCCACGAGCAGTACTTC. Its protein is CASSFGLLVHEQYF.